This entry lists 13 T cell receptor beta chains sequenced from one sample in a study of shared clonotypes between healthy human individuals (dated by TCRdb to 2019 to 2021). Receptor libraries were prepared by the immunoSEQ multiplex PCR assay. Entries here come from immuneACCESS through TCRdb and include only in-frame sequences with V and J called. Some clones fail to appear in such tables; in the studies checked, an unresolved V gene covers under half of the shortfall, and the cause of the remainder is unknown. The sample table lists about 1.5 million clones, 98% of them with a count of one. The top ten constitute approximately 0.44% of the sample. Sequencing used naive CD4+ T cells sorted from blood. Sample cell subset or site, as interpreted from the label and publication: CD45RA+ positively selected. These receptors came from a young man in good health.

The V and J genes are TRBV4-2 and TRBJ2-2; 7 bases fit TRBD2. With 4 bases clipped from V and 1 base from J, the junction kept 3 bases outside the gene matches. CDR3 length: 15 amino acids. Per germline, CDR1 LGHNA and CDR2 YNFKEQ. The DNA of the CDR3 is TGTGCCAGCAGCCCCGTAGCGGGGAACACCGGGGAGCTGTTTTTT. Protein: CASSPVAGNTGELFF.

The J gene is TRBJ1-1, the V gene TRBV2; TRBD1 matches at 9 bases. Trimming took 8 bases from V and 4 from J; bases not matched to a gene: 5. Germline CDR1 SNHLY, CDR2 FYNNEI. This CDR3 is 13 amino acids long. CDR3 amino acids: CASLTGGSTEAFF. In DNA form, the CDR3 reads TGTGCCAGCTTAACAGGGGGCTCCACTGAAGCTTTCTTT.

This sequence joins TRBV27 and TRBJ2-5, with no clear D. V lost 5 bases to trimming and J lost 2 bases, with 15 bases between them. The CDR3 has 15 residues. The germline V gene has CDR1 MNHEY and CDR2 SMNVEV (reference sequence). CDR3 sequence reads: CASSAWTASQETQYF. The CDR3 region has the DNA TGTGCCAGCAGTGCTTGGACGGCTTCTCAAGAGACCCAGTACTTC.

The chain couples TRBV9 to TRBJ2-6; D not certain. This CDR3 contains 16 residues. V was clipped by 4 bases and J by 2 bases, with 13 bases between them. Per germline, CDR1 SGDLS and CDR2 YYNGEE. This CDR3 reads CASSPQALTGANVLTF. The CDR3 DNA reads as TGTGCCAGCAGCCCCCAAGCCCTAACTGGGGCCAACGTCCTGACTTTC.

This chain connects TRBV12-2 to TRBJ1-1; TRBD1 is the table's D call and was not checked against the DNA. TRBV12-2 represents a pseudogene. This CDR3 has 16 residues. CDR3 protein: CASRLVRQGTIREAFF. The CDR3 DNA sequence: TGTGCAAGTCGCTTAGTCCGGCAGGGGACGATCAGGGAAGCTTTCTTT.

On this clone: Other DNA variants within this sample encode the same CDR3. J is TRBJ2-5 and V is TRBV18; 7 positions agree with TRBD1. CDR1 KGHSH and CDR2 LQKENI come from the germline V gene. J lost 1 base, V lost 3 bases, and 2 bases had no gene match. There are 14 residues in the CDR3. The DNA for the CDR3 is TGTGCCAGCTCACCCTCAGGGGGCCAAGAGACCCAGTACTTC. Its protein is CASSPSGGQETQYF. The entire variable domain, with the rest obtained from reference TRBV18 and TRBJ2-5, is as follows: NAGVMQNPRHLVRRRGQEARLRCSPMKGHSHVYWYRQLPEEGLKFMVYLQKENIIDESGMPKERFSAEFPKEGPSILRIQQVVRGDSAAYFCASSPSGGQETQYFGPGTRLLVL.

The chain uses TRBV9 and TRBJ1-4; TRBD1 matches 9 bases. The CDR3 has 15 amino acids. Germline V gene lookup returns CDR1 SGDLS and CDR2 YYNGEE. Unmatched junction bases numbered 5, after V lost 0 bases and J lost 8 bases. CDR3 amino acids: CASSVGGQGREKLFF. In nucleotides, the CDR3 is TGTGCCAGCAGCGTAGGGGGACAGGGAAGAGAAAAACTGTTTTTT. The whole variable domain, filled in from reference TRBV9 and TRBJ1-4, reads DSGVTQTPKHLITATGQRVTLRCSPRSGDLSVYWYQQSLDQGLQFLIQYYNGEERAKGNILERFSAQQFPDLHSELNLSSLELGDSALYFCASSVGGQGREKLFFGSGTQLSVL.

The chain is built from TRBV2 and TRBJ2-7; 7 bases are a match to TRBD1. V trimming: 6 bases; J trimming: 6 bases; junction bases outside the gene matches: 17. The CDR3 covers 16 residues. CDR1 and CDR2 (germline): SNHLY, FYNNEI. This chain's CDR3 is CASRVDTGTEEPEQYF. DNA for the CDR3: TGTGCCAGCAGAGTAGATACCGGGACAGAAGAACCCGAGCAGTACTTC. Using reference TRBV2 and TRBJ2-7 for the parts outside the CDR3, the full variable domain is EPEVTQTPSHQVTQMGQEVILRCVPISNHLYFYWYRQILGQKVEFLVSFYNNEISEKSEIFDDQFSVERPDGSNFTLKIRSTKLEDSAMYFCASRVDTGTEEPEQYFGPGTRLTVT.

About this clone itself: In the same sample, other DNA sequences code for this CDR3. This CDR3 is CASSRLDGELFF. The CDR3 region has the DNA TGTGCCAGCAGCCGACTGGACGGGGAGCTGTTTTTT. V and J are TRBV9 and TRBJ2-2; no reliable D call. Germline CDR1 SGDLS, CDR2 YYNGEE. The CDR3 runs 12 residues. The V and J ends lost 4 bases and 7 bases respectively, with 8 bases between them.

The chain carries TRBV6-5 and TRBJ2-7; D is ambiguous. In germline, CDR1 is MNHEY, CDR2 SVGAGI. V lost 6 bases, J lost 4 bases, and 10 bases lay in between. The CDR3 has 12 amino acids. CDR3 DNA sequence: TGTGCCAGCAGGACGGGCGCTTACGAGCAGTACTTC. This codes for CASRTGAYEQYF.

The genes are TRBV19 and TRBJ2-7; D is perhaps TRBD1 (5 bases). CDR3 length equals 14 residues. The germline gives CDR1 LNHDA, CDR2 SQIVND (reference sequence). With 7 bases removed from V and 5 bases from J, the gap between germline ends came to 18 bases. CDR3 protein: CASKKEGVVHEQYF. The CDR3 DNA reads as TGTGCCAGTAAGAAGGAAGGGGTAGTGCACGAGCAGTACTTC.

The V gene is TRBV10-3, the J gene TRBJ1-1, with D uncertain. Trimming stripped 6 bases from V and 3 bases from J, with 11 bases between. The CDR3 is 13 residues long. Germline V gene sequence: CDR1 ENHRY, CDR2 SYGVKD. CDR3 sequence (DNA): TGTGCCATCAGGGATGAGAGGTACACTGAAGCTTTCTTT. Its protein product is CAIRDERYTEAFF.

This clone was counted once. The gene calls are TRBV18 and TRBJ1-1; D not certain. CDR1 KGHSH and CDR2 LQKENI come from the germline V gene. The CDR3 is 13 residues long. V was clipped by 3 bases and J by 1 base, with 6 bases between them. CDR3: CASSPQQNTEAFF. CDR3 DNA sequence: TGTGCCAGCTCACCCCAACAGAACACTGAAGCTTTCTTT.